This TCR beta chain was identified during a study of blood T cells in healthy people across ages. General observations from the study: Age showed a roughly linear inverse relationship with TCR beta diversity per million T cells. Across samples, TCR beta diversity tracked strongly with naive T cell percentage.

This clonotype appeared a few times. The antigen is not known. The trim removed 4 bases at V and 2 bases at J, leaving 8 bases unmatched. The CDR3 is made up of 16 amino acids. Germline assignment: CDR1 DFQATT and CDR2 SNEGSKA (reference sequence). Investigators took around 10 milliliters of peripheral blood from every donor. It was with a sample-barcoded 5' primer and a J-beta primer mix that a second PCR of roughly 6 to 12 cycles was run. TCRdb re-derived calls from the 5' RACE reads in MiXCR, one entry per CDR3 protein. The profile covers roughly 720,000 distinct CDR3 sequences, with less than 70% appearing a single time and approximately 41% taken by the ten largest.

Sequenced: blood. The V gene is TRBV20-1, the J gene TRBJ2-1, with 10 bases matching TRBD2. This receptor was taken from an elderly man in good health. In DNA, the CDR3 is TGCAGTGCTATTGATAGCGGGAGGTCGACCTACAATGAGCAGTTCTTC. Translation gives CSAIDSGRSTYNEQFF.